A selection of T cell receptor beta chains follows, all from one sample in a study of blood T cells in healthy people across ages. TCRdb passed the 5' RACE reads through MiXCR, listing each CDR3 protein once. The sample lists 700,000 to 900,000 distinct CDR3 sequences, approximately 24% occurring once. These records were also assigned to another study, of T cells of mothers and their children.

Sequenced sample: blood. These receptors were taken from a boy aged 5-17 years in good health. The CDR3 runs from the conserved cysteine through the conserved F or W. D genes are given only for firm matches. Not every row has a clone size; where given, it reads once, few, many or a size class.

j_call v_call clone_size d_call cdr3_nt cdr3_aa
TRBJ1-2 TRBV29-1 . . TGCAGCGTTGGGGGCCGGAGTTTGGACGGCTACACCTTC CSVGGRSLDGYTF
TRBJ1-2 TRBV25-1 . . TGTGCCAGCAGTGATATAATGAGGGGTGGGACTACTGGCTACACCTTC CASSDIMRGGTTGYTF
TRBJ1-2 TRBV6-5 few . TGTGCCAGCTCCCCCCGTCCCGCAGGGACTGGCTATGGCTACACCTTC CASSPRPAGTGYGYTF
TRBJ1-6 TRBV14 many . TGTGCCAGCAGCCACCCCGGGACGGTGAATTCACCCCTCCACTTT CASSHPGTVNSPLHF
TRBJ2-1 TRBV9 few TRBD1 TGTGCCAGCAGCGACCGGGACAGGGGTAATGAGCAGTTCTTC CASSDRDRGNEQFF
TRBJ1-4 TRBV4-1 . . TGCGCCAGCAGACTCCAAACGGCGGGAGGGGAAAAACTGTTTTTT CASRLQTAGGEKLFF
TRBJ1-1 TRBV5-4 . . TGTGCCAGCAGCTTGTGGTCGGGCACTGAAGCTTTCTTT CASSLWSGTEAFF
TRBJ2-5 TRBV9 few TRBD2 TGTGCCAGCAGCGGATCGGCGGGGGGAGAGACCCAGTACTTC CASSGSAGGETQYF
TRBJ1-2 TRBV5-1 . . TGCGCCAGCAGCTTGGGGGCAGGACCTAATGGCTACACCTTC CASSLGAGPNGYTF
TRBJ2-5 TRBV9 . . TGTGCCAGCTCCCAGTCGGGGTCGGGGGAGACCCAGTACTTC CASSQSGSGETQYF
TRBJ1-2 TRBV7-7 few . TGTGCCAGCATGTCCCTCCGCCGGGAGAACTATGGCTACACCTTC CASMSLRRENYGYTF
TRBJ2-5 TRBV6-5 . TRBD1 TGTGCCAGCTCTTTGGGCCAACAGGGGTGGGGGCAAGAGACCCAGTACTTC CASSLGQQGWGQETQYF
TRBJ2-7 TRBV29-1 once . TGCAGCGTTGAAGTGGTCAGGACGAGCGATAGGGGTAACGAGCAGTACTTC CSVEVVRTSDRGNEQYF
TRBJ1-1 TRBV6-5 . TRBD1 TGTGCCAGCTTACAGGGGGCGGACGCTGAAGCTTTCTTT CASLQGADAEAFF
TRBJ2-1 TRBV18 . TRBD2 TGTGCCAGCTCACCAAGCAGCGGGGGGGTGAATGAGCAGTTCTTC CASSPSSGGVNEQFF
TRBJ2-5 TRBV9 . TRBD2 TGTGCCAGCAGCGTAACCTCGTGGGGGGGGACCCAGTACTTC CASSVTSWGGTQYF
TRBJ2-7 TRBV20-1 . . TGCAGTGCTACCCGCGCAGGGGCCCGCTCCTACGAGCAGTACTTC CSATRAGARSYEQYF
TRBJ1-3 TRBV5-5 few . TGTGCCAGCAGCTCGGGTAGTCAGTCTGGAAACACCATATATTTT CASSSGSQSGNTIYF
TRBJ2-7 TRBV14 . . TGTGCCAGCAGCCAAGTTTGGGGGCAGGGGACGTACGAGCAGTACTTC CASSQVWGQGTYEQYF
TRBJ2-7 TRBV6-1 . . TGTGCCAGCAGTGGGGCGGACGGGACCTACGAGCAGTACTTC CASSGADGTYEQYF
TRBJ2-2 TRBV4-2 . TRBD2 TGTGCCAGCAGCCAAGGGTTAAGGAGTAGCGGGGCGAACACCGGGGAGCTGTTTTTT CASSQGLRSSGANTGELFF
TRBJ2-3 TRBV24-1 few . TGTGCCACCAGTGGATTTCGCACAGATACGCAGTATTTT CATSGFRTDTQYF
TRBJ2-5 TRBV2 . TRBD1 TGTGCCAGCACCAGGACAGGCTCCCAAGAGACCCAGTACTTC CASTRTGSQETQYF
TRBJ2-1 TRBV11-2 . . TGTGCCAGCAGCTTCCTTCGCTCTATACCAGAGGAGAATGAGCAGTTCTTC CASSFLRSIPEENEQFF
TRBJ2-2 TRBV18 few . TGTGCCAGCTCACCAAAGACAATCGGGTCAACCGGGGAGCTGTTTTTT CASSPKTIGSTGELFF
TRBJ1-4 TRBV7-6 . . TGTGCCAGCAGCCGAACCGGGACCGATGAAAAACTGTTTTTT CASSRTGTDEKLFF
TRBJ2-5 TRBV20-1 few . TGCAGTGCTAGAGAAACTAGCCTGGAGACCCAGTACTTC CSARETSLETQYF
TRBJ2-1 TRBV12-3/TRBV12-4 . . TGTGCCAGCAGGTCGCGGCGGAATGAGCAGTTCTTC CASRSRRNEQFF
TRBJ2-7 TRBV15 few . TGTGCCACCAGCAGGGATGGGGGACGCCGTGAAGAGCAGTACTTC CATSRDGGRREEQYF
TRBJ2-3 TRBV5-1 . . TGCGCCAGCAGCTTGGATCGACAGGGACTCACAGATACGCAGTATTTT CASSLDRQGLTDTQYF
TRBJ1-2 TRBV7-2 few TRBD1 TGTGCCAGCAGCCGCTGGACAGGCCTTCACTATGGCTACACCTTC CASSRWTGLHYGYTF
TRBJ2-5 TRBV25-1 few . TGTGCCAGCACCGGGGACCAAGAGACCCAGTACTTC CASTGDQETQYF
TRBJ1-2 TRBV6-1 . . TGTGCCAGCAGTGATTCTGGGGGCACCTTC CASSDSGGTF
TRBJ2-1 TRBV12-3/TRBV12-4 many TRBD1 TGTGCCAGCAGTTTACAGGGGGCTAATGAGCAGTTCTTC CASSLQGANEQFF
TRBJ2-5 TRBV3-1 few . TGTGCCAGCAGCCAAGATAGTCACCCCAAGGAGACCCAGTACTTC CASSQDSHPKETQYF
TRBJ2-3 TRBV7-3 few TRBD2 TGTGCCAGTAGTCCTAGCGGGGGACAGTTAGATACGCAGTATTTT CASSPSGGQLDTQYF
TRBJ1-5 TRBV9 few . TGTGCCAGCAGCGCGTCGGGTCGCCAGCCCCAGCATTTT CASSASGRQPQHF
TRBJ2-5 TRBV7-2 . TRBD2 TGTGCCAGCAGCTTAGCGCGGGGGGGGACGAAGACCCAGTACTTC CASSLARGGTKTQYF
TRBJ1-6 TRBV6-5 . . TGTGCCAGCACCGTGGGGTGGCCTAATTCACCCCTCCACTTT CASTVGWPNSPLHF
TRBJ1-4 TRBV14 . . TGTGCCAGCAGCCAAGATCTCTGGGGCGGGAGAAATGAAAAACTGTTTTTT CASSQDLWGGRNEKLFF
TRBJ2-7 TRBV29-1 . . TGCAGCGTATTGGACATTAGTAGCTCCTACGAGCAGTACTTC CSVLDISSSYEQYF
TRBJ1-4 TRBV6-5 . . TGTGCCAGCAGCCGGAAGGCGGGGGCCAGGGGAAAACTGTTTTTT CASSRKAGARGKLFF
TRBJ2-1 TRBV10-2 few TRBD2 TGCGCCAGCAGTGAACTAGCGGGGTTGGGCAATGAGCAGTTCTTC CASSELAGLGNEQFF
TRBJ1-5 TRBV18 few . TGTGCCAGCTCACCATATCTTGCAGGGCTCAATCAGCCCCAGCATTTT CASSPYLAGLNQPQHF
TRBJ2-3 TRBV5-1 . TRBD2 TGCGCCAGCAGCTTGTCACTAGCGGGGGGTTACCCTAGCACAGATACGCAGTATTTT CASSLSLAGGYPSTDTQYF
TRBJ2-7 TRBV3-1 . TRBD1 TGTGCCAGCAGCGCCCAGGGGGTGCAGTACTTC CASSAQGVQYF
TRBJ2-5 TRBV3-1 few TRBD2 TGTGCCAGCAGCCTTCAACCAGCGGGGGGGCAGGAGACCCAGTACTTC CASSLQPAGGQETQYF
TRBJ1-5 TRBV19 few . TGTGCCAGTAGTCTCCACGGGCGGGGGATTCAGCAGCCCCAGCATTTT CASSLHGRGIQQPQHF
TRBJ2-5 TRBV12-3/TRBV12-4 . . TGTGCCAGCAGTTTCTCAGTCCTGGAGACCCCGTACTTC CASSFSVLETPYF
TRBJ1-4 TRBV11-2 few . TGTGCCAGCAAGCCCGGGGGGATAGAGGAAAAACTGTTTTTT CASKPGGIEEKLFF
TRBJ2-1 TRBV29-1 few . TGCAGTGCCCGAGGGGTCGATGAGCAGTTCTTC CSARGVDEQFF
TRBJ2-7 TRBV7-6 . . TGTGCCAGCAGCTTTTATGAGGGCCTCACCTACGAGCAGTACTTC CASSFYEGLTYEQYF